This TCR beta chain was recorded in a study of blood T cells in healthy people across ages. Individuals who donated were healthy Caucasians from Russia aged roughly 6 to 95. The second PCR ran about 6 to 12 cycles with a sample-barcoded 5' primer and J-beta primers. TCRdb reprocessed the 5' RACE reads via MiXCR and lists one record per CDR3 protein. Here the sample spans around 940,000 distinct CDR3 sequences, around 54% being singletons. CDR3 length: 14 residues. Between the trimmed V and J ends, which lost 2 bases and 1 base, there was a span of 8 bases. Germline values: CDR1 MNHEY, CDR2 SVGAGI. The sample comprised blood. J is TRBJ1-2 and V is TRBV6-5; weak D call: TRBD1 (5 bases). The sequence came from a woman aged 60 to 75 in good health. The CDR3 is CASSYPDSNYGYTF. CDR3 bases: TGTGCCAGCAGTTACCCCGACAGTAACTATGGCTACACCTTC.